Following are 30 T cell receptor beta chains from one sample sequenced in a study of a mutant IDH1 vaccine in newly diagnosed glioma. No antigen has been assigned to these receptors. The time point is: week 5, during vaccination. Doses consisted of 300 ug of mutant IDH1 20-mer peptide each, paired with topical imiquimod. Produced via immunoSEQ multiplex PCR; TCRdb's table is partial and in-frame only. This sample has 70,000 to 90,000 clones; more than 85% occur once, and the top ten carry 0.5% to 0.7%. The starting material was PBMCs, obtained from a glioma patient whose treatment included an IDH1 peptide vaccine. The receptors were gathered from a woman aged 50 to 60 with glioma.

The chain links TRBV27 to TRBJ2-3; 9 nucleotides match TRBD2. CDR3 length equals 18 residues. Germline trimming cut 3 bases from V and 4 bases from J; bases unmatched to any gene: 14. CDR1 and CDR2 (germline): MNHEY, SMNVEV (reference sequence). CDR3 sequence: CASSFFTGAGGGADTQYF. CDR3 DNA: TGTGCCAGCAGTTTCTTCACAGGGGCGGGAGGGGGTGCAGATACGCAGTATTTT.

CDR3 in amino acids: CASGYTDTQYF. CDR3 sequence (DNA): TGTGCCAGCGGCTACACAGATACGCAGTATTTT. The chain has TRBV6-5 and TRBJ2-3; D ambiguous. Germline V gene data show CDR1 as MNHEY and CDR2 as SVGAGI. Trimming left V 8 bases short and J 2 bases short, with 5 bases between. CDR3 length equals 11 residues.

The chain employs TRBV25-1 and TRBJ1-2; 7 bases align to TRBD1. Per the germline V gene, CDR1 is MGHDK and CDR2 is SYGVNS. The CDR3 runs 14 residues. J gave up 7 bases and V 5 bases, and 10 bases lay outside the gene matches. CDR3 nucleotides: TGTGCCAGCAGTCCCGGGGACAGTTATGGTGGCTACACCTTC. This sequence encodes CASSPGDSYGGYTF.

A few counts support this clone. The chain recombines TRBV29-1 with TRBJ1-1; D is unresolved. The CDR3 contains 13 residues. Per the germline V gene, CDR1 is SQVTM and CDR2 is ANQGSEA. Between the trimmed V and J ends, which lost 7 bases and 5 bases, there was a span of 17 bases. For the CDR3, the DNA is TGCAGCGCCCGGATGGGGTTTCGTACTGAAGCTTTCTTT. Its translation: CSARMGFRTEAFF.

This chain links TRBV19 with TRBJ2-1; TRBD2 agrees at 9 bases. Germline V lookup: CDR1 LNHDA, CDR2 SQIVND (reference sequence). V trimming: 6 bases; J trimming: 5 bases; junction bases outside the gene matches: 17. This CDR3 is 18 amino acids long. CDR3 sequence (DNA): TGTGCCAGTAGATTAGAGGGACTAGCATTGGGCCCTAACAATGAGCAGTTCTTC. Its translation is CASRLEGLALGPNNEQFF.

The rearrangement uses TRBV7-9 and TRBJ1-5; unclear D gene. Germline lookup yields CDR1 SEHNR and CDR2 FQNEAQ (reference sequence). This CDR3 is built from 14 residues. With 4 bases removed from V and 0 bases from J, the gap between germline ends came to 7 bases. CDR3 amino acids: CASSSGSSNQPQHF. CDR3 coding DNA: TGTGCCAGCAGCTCCGGATCTAGCAATCAGCCCCAGCATTTT.

The chain employs TRBV19 and TRBJ2-7; D might be TRBD1 or TRBD2, each matching 6 bases. Trimming stripped 9 bases from V and 3 bases from J, with 15 bases between. This CDR3 is built from 13 residues. Germline-derived CDR1 and CDR2 are LNHDA and SQIVND (reference sequence). The DNA of the CDR3 is TGTGCCAGCTCGGGCAGGGGAGGCTACGAGCAGTACTTC. Protein sequence: CASSGRGGYEQYF.

The chain joins TRBV6-1 to TRBJ2-2; D is ambiguous. The germline CDR1 and CDR2 sequences are MNHNS and SASEGT. The CDR3 is 15 residues long. With 3 bases removed from V and 5 bases from J, the gap between germline ends came to 13 bases. In DNA, the CDR3 is TGTGCCAGCAGTGAGGGTCTCTTGGGGACCGGGGAGCTGTTTTTT. It yields the protein CASSEGLLGTGELFF.

This clone is a singleton in its sample. The gene calls are TRBV4-1 and TRBJ2-7; D may be TRBD1 or TRBD2 (5 bases each). Looked up from germline, CDR1 is MGHRA and CDR2 is YSYEKL. Trimming took 0 bases from V and 3 from J, leaving 12 bases between them. The CDR3 length is 15 residues. The CDR3 DNA reads TGCGCCAGCAGCCAAGATTCGGGACGGATCTACGAGCAGTACTTC. Translated: CASSQDSGRIYEQYF.

The CDR3 coding sequence is TGTGCCAGCAGCTCAGCGGGGACTGCCTACGAGCAGTACTTC. Residues: CASSSAGTAYEQYF. The chain has TRBV6-1 and TRBJ2-7; 7 positions agree with TRBD2. This CDR3 region has 14 residues. V was clipped by 6 bases and J by 2 bases; unmatched bases: 7. Germline CDR1 reads MNHNS; CDR2 reads SASEGT.

The rearrangement links TRBV7-2 to TRBJ2-1, with D maybe TRBD2 (6 bases). With 3 bases removed from V and 1 base from J, the gap between germline ends came to 10 bases. This CDR3 comprises 15 residues. Germline loops: CDR1 SGHTA, CDR2 FQGNSA. The CDR3 sequence: CASSLIAESYNEQFF. CDR3 in DNA: TGTGCCAGCAGCTTGATAGCGGAATCCTACAATGAGCAGTTCTTC.

With regard to this clone: This sample includes further DNA sequences coding for the same CDR3. The chain is built from TRBV4-1 and TRBJ2-3; D gene uncertain. Germline V gene data show CDR1 as MGHRA and CDR2 as YSYEKL. This CDR3 contains 16 residues. Trimming pared 0 bases from V and 0 bases from J, leaving 10 bases between. The CDR3 loop is CASSQEPAPSTDTQYF. The CDR3 DNA follows: TGCGCCAGCAGCCAAGAGCCAGCTCCAAGCACAGATACGCAGTATTTT.

Only one count was recorded for this clone. V gene TRBV18 combines with J gene TRBJ1-3, with unresolved D. Germline V gives CDR1 KGHSH, CDR2 LQKENI. CDR3 length equals 13 residues. V lost 3 bases and J lost 2, with 5 bases in between. In nucleotides, the CDR3 is TGTGCCAGCTCACCCACCACTGGAAACACCATATATTTT. It yields the protein CASSPTTGNTIYF.

The chain employs TRBV9 and TRBJ2-2; 9 bases are a match to TRBD2. The CDR3 contains 15 residues. The germline V gene has CDR1 SGDLS and CDR2 YYNGEE. V dropped 2 bases and J dropped 4; count of bases not matched to a gene: 3. The DNA of the CDR3 is TGTGCCAGCAGCGTGGCGGGAGGGAGCACCGGGGAGCTGTTTTTT. Amino acids: CASSVAGGSTGELFF.

The chain employs TRBV29-1 and TRBJ2-7; 8 nucleotides align to TRBD1. The CDR3 runs to 12 residues. V was pared by 6 bases and J by 4 bases, with 5 bases of the junction left unmatched. Germline V gene sequence: CDR1 SQVTM, CDR2 ANQGSEA. CDR3 DNA sequence: TGCAGCGTCGGACAGGGAGGTTACGAGCAGTACTTC. Its translation is CSVGQGGYEQYF.

This chain uses TRBV5-3 with TRBJ2-1; 10 bases align to TRBD2. TRBV5-3 is recorded as an ORF, its role being uncertain. Trimming cost V 3 bases and J 4 bases; bases outside gene matches: 13. The CDR3 has 18 residues. CDR3 amino acids: CARSWTSGSATGYNEQFF. CDR3 DNA sequence: TGTGCCAGAAGCTGGACTAGCGGTTCCGCCACCGGTTACAATGAGCAGTTCTTC.

This chain uses TRBV28 with TRBJ2-7; D possibly uses TRBD1 or TRBD2 (5 bases each). From germline, CDR1 is MDHEN and CDR2 SYDVKM. Trimming removed 5 bases at V and 4 bases at J, with 21 bases between. This CDR3 is built from 16 residues. The CDR3 bases are TGTGCCAGCAGTAGCCCCACAGGCGGGTCAAGGTACGAGCAGTACTTC. Protein: CASSSPTGGSRYEQYF.

V gene TRBV14 combines with J gene TRBJ2-7; 8 nucleotides agree with TRBD2. The junction had 17 bases not matched to a gene; V was cut back by 4 bases and J by 6 bases. This CDR3 spans 17 amino acids. Germline V gene data show CDR1 as SGHDN and CDR2 as FVKESK. This chain's CDR3 is CASSRYGGGTSLREQYF. CDR3 nucleotide sequence: TGTGCCAGCAGCCGTTATGGAGGGGGGACTAGTCTCCGCGAGCAGTACTTC. The full variable domain, completed using reference TRBV14 and TRBJ2-7, is EAGVTQFPSHSVIEKGQTVTLRCDPISGHDNLYWYRRVMGKEIKFLLHFVKESKQDESGMPNNRFLAERTGGTYSTLKVQPAELEDSGVYFCASSRYGGGTSLREQYFGPGTRLTVT.

The genes are TRBV13 and TRBJ2-5; D is uncertain. The V and J ends lost 3 bases and 2 bases respectively, with 7 bases between them. The CDR3 extends over 13 amino acids. Germline lookup yields CDR1 PRHDT and CDR2 FYEKMQ (reference sequence). The CDR3 sequence is CASSFSLQETQYF. The CDR3 region has the DNA TGTGCCAGCAGCTTTTCCCTTCAAGAGACCCAGTACTTC.

This chain links TRBV2 with TRBJ2-7, with D perhaps assigned TRBD1 or TRBD2 (6 bases each). V was cut by 6 bases and J by 3 bases, with 15 bases left in between. The CDR3 loop spans 14 amino acids. CDR1 is SNHLY, CDR2 FYNNEI, per germline. The chain's CDR3 is CASSTRQDYYEQYF. The CDR3 DNA reads TGTGCCAGCAGCACCCGACAGGACTACTACGAGCAGTACTTC.

The chain joins TRBV7-2 to TRBJ2-1; TRBD1 aligns across 7 bases. V dropped 5 bases and J dropped 8; count of bases not matched to a gene: 6. The germline gives CDR1 SGHTA, CDR2 FQGNSA. The CDR3 loop spans 13 amino acids. CDR3 loop: CASSVPQGYEQFF. Here the CDR3 DNA reads TGTGCCAGCAGCGTCCCACAGGGGTATGAGCAGTTCTTC.

The chain has TRBV28 and TRBJ2-5; the D gene could be TRBD1 or TRBD2 (5 bases each). The CDR3 consists of 14 residues. Trimming stripped 3 bases from V and 5 bases from J, with 13 bases between. Germline V gives CDR1 MDHEN, CDR2 SYDVKM. CDR3 DNA sequence: TGTGCCAGCAGTTTTTCAGGGCCGGGGGAGACCCAGTACTTC. Protein sequence: CASSFSGPGETQYF.

V and J are TRBV6-5 and TRBJ2-7, with TRBD2 matching 13 bases. This CDR3 is built from 16 residues. CDR1 and CDR2 from the germline V gene are MNHEY and SVGAGI. V was pared by 4 bases and J by 4 bases, with 7 bases of the junction left unmatched. CDR3 bases: TGTGCCAGCAGTTCGAGGACTAGCGGGAGTAGGTACGAGCAGTACTTC. Amino acids: CASSSRTSGSRYEQYF.

The rearrangement links TRBV9 to TRBJ2-3; no clear D gene. This CDR3 contains 12 residues. In germline, CDR1 is SGDLS, CDR2 YYNGEE. The V end was cut by 4 bases, the J end by 3 bases, with 6 bases between. CDR3 in amino acids: CASSPRTDTQYF. CDR3 sequence (DNA): TGTGCCAGCAGCCCCCGTACAGATACGCAGTATTTT.

The CDR3 DNA reads as TGTGCCAGCAGTGAAGCACCGAGCTCCTACAATGAGCAGTTCTTC. It encodes CASSEAPSSYNEQFF. The V gene is TRBV2, the J gene TRBJ2-1; no definite D call. V was shortened by 0 bases and J by 0 bases, with 6 bases between the two germline ends. Germline V gene lookup returns CDR1 SNHLY and CDR2 FYNNEI. The CDR3 contains 15 residues.

V usage is TRBV14 and J usage is TRBJ2-6, with 8 positions matching TRBD1. V trimming: 0 bases; J trimming: 2 bases; junction bases outside the gene matches: 9. Germline CDR1 and CDR2: SGHDN and FVKESK. This CDR3 spans 19 amino acids. The CDR3 sequence: CASSQDAWAGGPGANVLTF. CDR3 in DNA: TGTGCCAGCAGCCAAGATGCATGGGCAGGGGGCCCTGGGGCCAACGTCCTGACTTTC.

The chain employs TRBV7-8 and TRBJ2-5, with D possibly TRBD1 on 5 matching bases. The V and J ends lost 3 bases and 5 bases respectively, with 10 bases between them. This CDR3 is 13 amino acids long. Germline loops: CDR1 SGHVS, CDR2 FQNEAQ. CDR3 DNA: TGTGCCAGCAGCTTGGAACAGGTGGAGACCCAGTACTTC. Translating it yields CASSLEQVETQYF.

The V and J genes are TRBV2 and TRBJ1-2; D is undetermined. The CDR3 is made up of 11 amino acids. Trimming took off 8 bases at V and 4 bases at J, with 8 bases between the two ends. Germline-derived CDR1 and CDR2 are SNHLY and FYNNEI. The CDR3 loop reads CASWEGYGYTF. The CDR3, as DNA: TGTGCCAGCTGGGAGGGCTATGGCTACACCTTC. The full variable domain, completed using reference TRBV2 and TRBJ1-2, is EPEVTQTPSHQVTQMGQEVILRCVPISNHLYFYWYRQILGQKVEFLVSFYNNEISEKSEIFDDQFSVERPDGSNFTLKIRSTKLEDSAMYFCASWEGYGYTFGSGTRLTVV.

This chain links TRBV5-6 with TRBJ2-1, with 7 bases matching TRBD2. With 4 bases clipped from V and 8 bases from J, the junction kept 15 bases outside the gene matches. The CDR3 loop spans 16 amino acids. Germline values: CDR1 SGHDT, CDR2 YYEEEE. The CDR3 region is CASSPTRGGPVHEQFF. CDR3 DNA sequence: TGTGCCAGCAGCCCCACGCGGGGAGGGCCTGTACATGAGCAGTTCTTC.

The chain combines TRBV7-9 with TRBJ1-1; D gene ambiguous. With 0 bases removed from V and 6 bases from J, the gap between germline ends came to 8 bases. This CDR3 has 13 residues. CDR1 and CDR2 (germline): SEHNR, FQNEAQ (reference sequence). The CDR3 reads CASSLASGSEAFF. DNA of the CDR3: TGTGCCAGCAGCTTAGCGTCTGGGTCTGAAGCTTTCTTT.